This T cell receptor (beta chain) was profiled in a study of T cell repertoires in cytomegalovirus infection. About the research overall: CMV epitopes that were recently identified and HLA-C-restricted were used alongside well-studied HLA-B-restricted ones. Signatures in public TCR beta sequences pointed to both CMV infection and matching HLA type.

The CDR3 consists of 15 residues. Trimming took off 1 base at V and 1 base at J, with 9 bases between the two ends. Looked up from germline, CDR1 is SGHVS and CDR2 is FNYEAQ. This clonotype was counted many times. The target antigen is unknown. Each CDR3 protein is one row after TCRdb ran MiXCR on the reads. The sample lists 830,000 or so distinct CDR3 sequences; approximately 32% were seen once. The sequence derives from a human donor in good health (CMV status not recorded). Some clones in this sample may be carry-over from other donors' samples. Here the sequenced sample was cultured CD8+ T cells from PBMCs, taken from culture after CMV antigen stimulation. The genes are TRBV7-6 and TRBJ2-3; D gene ambiguous. This CDR3 is CASSLVTEGTDTQYF. The CDR3 DNA follows: TGTGCCAGCAGCTTAGTTACCGAGGGCACAGATACGCAGTATTTT.